This entry lists 21 T cell receptor beta chains sequenced from one sample in a study of CD8 T cells in ankylosing spondylitis. Overall study findings and caveats: One TCR beta motif, made up of about 8 highly homologous variants, appeared characteristic of ankylosing spondylitis blood.

TCRdb re-called the 5' RACE reads through MiXCR, storing one row per CDR3 protein. The repertoire holds roughly 470,000 distinct CDR3 sequences, with roughly a quarter as singletons. Their specific antigens are unknown. Sequenced: blood, either unsorted or a sorted T cell fraction (not recorded which). The receptors stem from a male donor with ankylosing spondylitis.

This chain connects TRBV3-1 to TRBJ2-2; D ambiguous. Germline V CDR1 and CDR2: LGHDT, YNNKEL (reference sequence). The CDR3 totals 13 residues. The ends were cut back, 1 base at V and 6 bases at J, with 6 bases in the middle. The CDR3 is CASSQASAGELFF. In nucleotides, the CDR3 is TGTGCCAGCAGCCAAGCCTCGGCCGGGGAGCTGTTTTTT.

Many counts were recorded for this clonotype. The chain combines TRBV7-8 with TRBJ2-3, with 7 bases fitting TRBD2. The CDR3 length is 15 residues. The germline CDR1 and CDR2 sequences are SGHVS and FQNEAQ. With V trimmed by 5 bases and J by 0 bases, 5 bases remained unmatched. The CDR3 loop is CASSGGGASTDTQYF. CDR3 DNA: TGTGCCAGCAGCGGGGGAGGGGCTAGCACAGATACGCAGTATTTT.

V and J are TRBV2 and TRBJ1-5; D gene uncertain. Germline V gene lookup returns CDR1 SNHLY and CDR2 FYNNEI. Trimming took off 6 bases at V and 0 bases at J, with 9 bases between the two ends. The CDR3 totals 14 residues. The CDR3 nucleotides are TGTGCCAGCAGCCTTAGGTATAGCAATCAGCCCCAGCATTTT. Amino acids: CASSLRYSNQPQHF. The full variable domain, rest sourced from reference TRBV2 and TRBJ1-5, is EPEVTQTPSHQVTQMGQEVILRCVPISNHLYFYWYRQILGQKVEFLVSFYNNEISEKSEIFDDQFSVERPDGSNFTLKIRSTKLEDSAMYFCASSLRYSNQPQHFGDGTRLSIL.

This clonotype has more than one count but fewer than ten. The chain carries TRBV7-9 and TRBJ2-2; no definite D call. The CDR3 has 16 residues. Germline CDR1 and CDR2: SEHNR and FQNEAQ (reference sequence). V dropped 3 bases and J dropped 1 base, with 12 bases sitting between them. DNA for the CDR3: TGTGCCAGCAGCTTCGACGCCTCCAGGAACACCGGGGAGCTGTTTTTT. Protein: CASSFDASRNTGELFF.

The J gene is TRBJ2-1, the V gene TRBV12-3 or TRBV12-4, with 14 bases fitting TRBD2. The V segment lost 5 bases and the J segment 2 bases; nucleotides outside the gene matches: 8. This CDR3 region has 18 residues. The CDR3 nucleotides are TGTGCCAGCAGTCGGGACAGGGGACTAGCGGGAGCCTACAATGAGCAGTTCTTC. Its protein is CASSRDRGLAGAYNEQFF.

The chain has TRBV5-1 and TRBJ2-7; no clear D. Germline CDR1 is SGHRS and CDR2 is YFSETQ. CDR3 length equals 14 residues. Between the trimmed V and J ends, which lost 1 base and 1 base, there was a span of 9 bases. DNA of the CDR3: TGCGCCAGCAGCTTGATCCCCGGGTCCTACGAGCAGTACTTC. It specifies CASSLIPGSYEQYF.

The table lists this clonotype with a few counts. CDR3 bases: TGCAGCGTCGGGAGGCAGCGGGGCGCTGAAGCTTTCTTT. Amino acids: CSVGRQRGAEAFF. The chain carries TRBV29-1 and TRBJ1-1; possibly TRBD1 for D (5 bases). V lost 6 bases and J 6 bases, leaving 17 bases between the germline ends. This CDR3 is built from 13 residues. Germline V lookup: CDR1 SQVTM, CDR2 ANQGSEA.

This clonotype was counted at least ten times. The chain is built from TRBV12-3 or TRBV12-4 and TRBJ1-1; D unresolved. Trimming removed 3 bases from V and 4 bases from J, with 9 bases in between. The CDR3 consists of 13 residues. CDR3 nucleotides: TGTGCCAGCAGTTTCGGACGGTCCACTGAAGCTTTCTTT. Translation: CASSFGRSTEAFF.

The J gene is TRBJ2-4, the V gene TRBV20-1; a weak D match, TRBD2 (5 bases). CDR3 length: 15 amino acids. Trimming took off 6 bases at V and 0 bases at J, with 15 bases between the two ends. CDR1 is DFQATT and CDR2 is SNEGSKA in the germline V gene (reference sequence). The CDR3 DNA is TGCAGTGCGCTGGCGGGCGTACTAGCCAAAAACATTCAGTACTTC. Protein product: CSALAGVLAKNIQYF.

This clonotype was seen only a few times. CDR3 sequence: CSVGTASGANVLTF. The CDR3 DNA reads TGCAGCGTTGGGACAGCCTCTGGGGCCAACGTCCTGACTTTC. The chain is built from TRBV29-1 and TRBJ2-6, with D possibly being TRBD1 (6 bases). The CDR3 extends over 14 amino acids. CDR1 and CDR2 (germline): SQVTM, ANQGSEA. V dropped 4 bases and J dropped 0 bases, with 7 bases sitting between them.

J is TRBJ1-1 and V is TRBV29-1, with 7 positions matching TRBD1. Germline V gene sequence: CDR1 SQVTM, CDR2 ANQGSEA. Germline trimming cut 6 bases from V and 0 bases from J; bases unmatched to any gene: 4. The CDR3 has 13 amino acids. The CDR3 spells CSVQGQMNTEAFF. CDR3 sequence (DNA): TGCAGCGTCCAGGGACAGATGAACACTGAAGCTTTCTTT.

The chain links TRBV23-1 to TRBJ2-2; D is perhaps TRBD1 or TRBD2 (6 bases each). TRBV23-1 is an ORF, with its function uncertain. The CDR3 extends over 17 amino acids. The V end lost 0 bases, the J end lost 4 bases, and 15 bases lay between the germline ends. CDR3 DNA: TGCGCCAGCAGTCAATCCGGTGGGGGGCGGACCACCGGGGAGCTGTTTTTT. This encodes CASSQSGGGRTTGELFF.

The CDR3 loop is CSARDPSGRNYNEQFF. The CDR3, as DNA: TGCAGTGCTAGAGACCCGAGCGGGAGAAACTACAATGAGCAGTTCTTC. The chain links TRBV20-1 to TRBJ2-1, with 8 positions matching TRBD2. J lost 3 bases, V lost 0 bases, and 7 bases had no gene match. The CDR3 totals 16 residues. CDR1 and CDR2 (germline): DFQATT, SNEGSKA (reference sequence).

This sequence joins TRBV12-3 or TRBV12-4 and TRBJ2-2; weak D call: TRBD2 (6 bases). The CDR3 consists of 16 residues. V lost 3 bases and J 0 bases, leaving 11 bases between the germline ends. CDR3 sequence reads: CASSLGDFANTGELFF. For the CDR3, the DNA is TGTGCCAGCAGTTTGGGGGACTTCGCGAACACCGGGGAGCTGTTTTTT.

The CDR3 DNA reads as TGTGCCAGCAGTTACTCGGCGTACCACGAGCAGTACTTC. Its translation: CASSYSAYHEQYF. This chain links TRBV6-2 or TRBV6-3 with TRBJ2-7; D ambiguous. Trimming cost V 0 bases and J 5 bases, with 8 bases left between them. The CDR3 consists of 13 residues. Per germline, CDR1 MNHEY and CDR2 SVGEGT.

CDR3: CSARDRRTATDTQYF. The CDR3 DNA reads TGCAGTGCTAGAGATCGGAGGACAGCCACAGATACGCAGTATTTT. The J gene is TRBJ2-3, the V gene TRBV20-1; D perhaps matches TRBD1 (6 bases). The CDR3 is made up of 15 amino acids. V lost 0 bases to trimming and J lost 2 bases, with 12 bases between them. Germline V gene sequence: CDR1 DFQATT, CDR2 SNEGSKA (reference sequence).

The table lists this clonotype with a few counts. The genes are TRBV5-6 and TRBJ1-1; 9 nucleotides align to TRBD1. The CDR3 sequence is 16 residues long. After removal of 4 bases from V and 0 bases from J, the junction contained 7 bases not matched to a gene. Germline V gene lookup returns CDR1 SGHDT and CDR2 YYEEEE. The CDR3 spells CASSAGTGRMNTEAFF. Here the CDR3 DNA reads TGTGCCAGCAGCGCCGGGACAGGGCGCATGAACACTGAAGCTTTCTTT. The full variable domain, in which reference TRBV5-6 and TRBJ1-1 provide the parts outside the CDR3, is DAGVTQSPTHLIKTRGQQVTLRCSPKSGHDTVSWYQQALGQGPQFIFQYYEEEERQRGNFPDRFSGHQFPNYSSELNVNALLLGDSALYLCASSAGTGRMNTEAFFGQGTRLTVV.

This clonotype appeared a few times. The chain uses TRBV9 and TRBJ1-6; D not resolved. The CDR3 has 16 amino acids. Germline V gene data show CDR1 as SGDLS and CDR2 as YYNGEE. V lost 7 bases and J lost 1, with 15 bases in between. The CDR3 sequence is CASYDRGRSYNSPLHF. The CDR3 bases are TGTGCCAGCTACGACCGGGGAAGGTCCTATAATTCACCCCTCCACTTT.

J is TRBJ2-5 and V is TRBV11-2, with 8 bases aligning to TRBD2. Looked up from germline, CDR1 is SGHAT and CDR2 is FQNNGV. Germline trimming cut 5 bases from V and 5 bases from J; bases unmatched to any gene: 16. The CDR3 has 17 residues. The CDR3 spells CASSPRGSGGTYETQYF. The CDR3 region has the DNA TGTGCCAGCAGCCCTCGCGGGTCGGGAGGGACCTATGAGACCCAGTACTTC.

The rearrangement links TRBV28 to TRBJ2-1; 8 nucleotides line up with TRBD2. V lost 7 bases to trimming and J lost 3 bases; unmatched junction nucleotides: 11. The CDR3 runs 16 residues. CDR1 MDHEN and CDR2 SYDVKM come from the germline V gene. The CDR3 region has the DNA TGTGCCAGCACCCTGGCGGCGGGAGGCCTCTACAATGAGCAGTTCTTC. It encodes CASTLAAGGLYNEQFF.

This clonotype was counted only a few times. This rearrangement joins TRBV5-1 to TRBJ2-4, with TRBD1 identical over 7 bases. Germline V lookup: CDR1 SGHRS, CDR2 YFSETQ. This CDR3 is 14 amino acids long. The J segment lost 4 bases and the V segment lost 4 bases, leaving 5 bases of the junction unmatched. The CDR3 sequence: CASSAGTVKNIQYF. CDR3 bases: TGCGCCAGCAGCGCCGGGACAGTGAAAAACATTCAGTACTTC. Based on the CDR3 plus reference TRBV5-1 and TRBJ2-4, the full variable domain is KAGVTQTPRYLIKTRGQQVTLSCSPISGHRSVSWYQQTPGQGLQFLFEYFSETQRNKGNFPGRFSGRQFSNSRSEMNVSTLELGDSALYLCASSAGTVKNIQYFGAGTRLSVL.